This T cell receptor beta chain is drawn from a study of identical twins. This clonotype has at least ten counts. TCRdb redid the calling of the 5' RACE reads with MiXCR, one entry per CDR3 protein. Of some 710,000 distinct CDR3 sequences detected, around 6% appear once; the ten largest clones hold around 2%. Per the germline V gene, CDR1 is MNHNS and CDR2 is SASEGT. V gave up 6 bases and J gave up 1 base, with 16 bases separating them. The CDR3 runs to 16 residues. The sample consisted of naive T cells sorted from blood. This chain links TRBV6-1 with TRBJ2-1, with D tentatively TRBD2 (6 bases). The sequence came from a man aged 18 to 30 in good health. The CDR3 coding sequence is TGTGCCAGCAGCCTTTCCGGGACTTTGTCCTACAATGAGCAGTTCTTC. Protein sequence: CASSLSGTLSYNEQFF.